This passage covers 12 T cell receptor beta chains from one sample sequenced in a study of Graves' ophthalmopathy and Graves' hyperthyroidism. Amplification targeted the TCR beta CDR3 regions, with RNA transcripts as the source material. The authors performed first-round RT-PCR with HTBI primers and then a second-round multiplex PCR. TCRdb used MiXCR to reprocess the multiplex PCR reads, holding one entry per CDR3 protein. Altogether around 670,000 distinct CDR3 sequences are present, around 40% being singletons, with the ten largest covering 35% to 55%. Sequenced input: peripheral blood. Every receptor here comes from an adult man with Graves' ophthalmopathy.

This clonotype was observed many times. The V and J genes are TRBV29-1 and TRBJ2-2; 8 bases align to TRBD1. The ends lost 6 bases at V and 7 bases at J; junction bases unmatched: 10. From germline, CDR1 is SQVTM and CDR2 ANQGSEA. The CDR3 spans 14 residues. In nucleotides, the CDR3 is TGCAGCGTGCGGACAGGGATGGTCAGCGGGGAGCTGTTTTTT. It translates to CSVRTGMVSGELFF.

This clonotype was observed at least ten times. This sequence joins TRBV14 and TRBJ2-5; D not resolved. Germline V gene data show CDR1 as SGHDN and CDR2 as FVKESK. Trimming removed 4 bases from V and 5 bases from J, with 5 bases in between. The CDR3 totals 11 residues. CDR3 bases: TGTGCCAGCAGCCGATCGGAGACCCAGTACTTC. Amino acid sequence: CASSRSETQYF.

Here the CDR3 reads CASSESWMSYEQYF. CDR3 nucleotide sequence: TGTGCCAGCAGTGAGAGTTGGATGTCCTACGAGCAGTACTTC. This chain uses TRBV9 with TRBJ2-7; D ambiguous. V was pared by 5 bases and J by 1 base, with 13 bases between. This CDR3 contains 14 residues. The V gene's germline CDR1 is SGDLS and CDR2 YYNGEE.

The genes are TRBV2 and TRBJ2-7; maybe TRBD2 (6 bases). The CDR3 loop spans 14 amino acids. V was shortened by 5 bases and J by 0 bases, with 11 bases between the two germline ends. CDR1 and CDR2 from the germline V gene are SNHLY and FYNNEI. The CDR3 DNA follows: TGTGCCAGCAGTCCCCGGACTACCTCCTACGAGCAGTACTTC. Its protein is CASSPRTTSYEQYF.

This clonotype was seen repeatedly, ten times or more. The chain couples TRBV7-9 to TRBJ2-7, with D perhaps TRBD1 or TRBD2 (5 bases each). Germline V gene data show CDR1 as SEHNR and CDR2 as FQNEAQ (reference sequence). The CDR3 loop spans 12 amino acids. V dropped 8 bases and J dropped 4 bases, with 12 bases sitting between them. This CDR3 is CASCPEGYEQYF. The CDR3 DNA reads TGTGCCAGCTGCCCCGAGGGGTACGAGCAGTACTTC.

This chain links TRBV12-5 with TRBJ2-2; D call uncertain. This CDR3 is 11 amino acids long. CDR1 and CDR2 (germline): LGHNT, FRNRAP. Trimming removed 7 bases at V and 6 bases at J, with 6 bases between. This CDR3 is CASAGAGELFF. CDR3 sequence (DNA): TGTGCTAGTGCAGGCGCCGGGGAGCTGTTTTTT.

This clonotype was observed a single time. A read error is possible here, since a much larger clone lies one base away. The V and J genes are TRBV15 and TRBJ1-4; the D is unclear. Looked up from germline, CDR1 is LNHNV and CDR2 is YYDKDF (reference sequence). V was shortened by 3 bases and J by 0 bases, with 8 bases between the two germline ends. This CDR3 region has 15 residues. Here the CDR3 DNA reads TGTGCCACCAGCAGGACCTTTGCAACTAATGAAAAACTGTTTTTT. Amino acid sequence: CATSRTFATNEKLFF.

This chain uses TRBV9 with TRBJ1-1; 7 bases match TRBD1. Germline CDR1 SGDLS, CDR2 YYNGEE. This CDR3 region has 13 residues. V lost 3 bases to trimming and J lost 7 bases; unmatched junction nucleotides: 6. In nucleotides, the CDR3 is TGTGCCAGCAGCGGACAGGGAACCTATGAAGCTTTCTTT. It translates to CASSGQGTYEAFF.

In its sample, this clonotype was seen a few times. The rearrangement links TRBV9 to TRBJ2-7; D unclear. V lost 4 bases and J 3 bases, leaving 11 bases between the germline ends. Germline assignment: CDR1 SGDLS and CDR2 YYNGEE. CDR3 size: 13 residues. CDR3 nucleotide sequence: TGTGCCAGCAGCCCCCTCGAGAGCTACGAGCAGTACTTC. It translates to CASSPLESYEQYF.

This chain links TRBV10-3 with TRBJ2-7, with a weak D call TRBD1 (6 bases). This CDR3 region has 13 residues. Germline-derived CDR1 and CDR2 are ENHRY and SYGVKD. Deletions cut 10 bases from V and 4 bases from J, with 17 bases between. CDR3 loop: CASRKTGLYEQYF. The CDR3 nucleotides are TGTGCCAGCAGGAAGACAGGATTATACGAGCAGTACTTC.

This clonotype was detected many times. The rearrangement links TRBV7-9 to TRBJ2-7; D is possibly TRBD2 (6 bases). CDR3 size: 14 residues. Trimming left V 1 base short and J 6 bases short, with 13 bases between. Per the germline V gene, CDR1 is SEHNR and CDR2 is FQNEAQ (reference sequence). In DNA, the CDR3 is TGTGCCAGCAGCTTAGGTGGGAGGCTCGGCGAGCAGTACTTC. Its protein product is CASSLGGRLGEQYF.

The chain employs TRBV7-3 and TRBJ1-1, with TRBD1 as a possible D gene (5 bases). The V gene's germline CDR1 is SGHTA and CDR2 FQGTGA. The CDR3 sequence is 12 residues long. With 1 base removed from V and 10 bases from J, the gap between germline ends came to 10 bases. CDR3 bases: TGTGCCAGCAGCTTAAGGGGGGACGTAGCTTTCTTT. Translation: CASSLRGDVAFF.